The entry below gives a single TCR beta chain sequence along with its context. Its antigen is undetermined. V dropped 6 bases and J dropped 1 base, with 14 bases sitting between them. This CDR3 has 15 residues. TCR beta libraries were prepared from cDNA with unique molecular identifiers. TCRdb passed the PCR reads through MiXCR, listing each CDR3 protein once. The data hold about 570,000 distinct CDR3 sequences, with around a third observed a single time. This sample was included in a study of post-analysis software for immune sequencing data. Findings and caveats of the study: When patients were compared with controls, about 5 TRBV segments were more frequent, TRBV5-6, TRBV5-1 and TRBV20-1 among them.

The J gene is TRBJ2-3, the V gene TRBV12-3 or TRBV12-4, with a tentative D call TRBD1 (5 bases). Sequenced: blood. This sequence was found in a girl aged 2 to 17 with multiple sclerosis. This chain's CDR3 is CASSSQGAGTDTQYF. The CDR3 bases are TGTGCCAGCAGCAGCCAAGGGGCCGGCACAGATACGCAGTATTTT.